This TCR beta chain was recovered during a study of T cell clones after liver transplantation. Across the whole study: Subjects received no induction therapy and standard immunosuppression until randomization at 12-24 months post-transplant.

Data came from immunoSEQ multiplex PCR; TCRdb stores just in-frame clones and leaves some out. The sample lists 15,000 or so clones; roughly 84% were seen once. Germline CDR1 is LGHNA and CDR2 is YNFKEQ. V gave up 4 bases and J gave up 0 bases, with 9 bases separating them. This CDR3 has 14 residues. This chain links TRBV4-2 with TRBJ1-1; D not resolved. This receptor was taken from a human patient who received a liver transplant. A share of the T cells may be of graft donor origin. The input for sequencing was CD8+ T cells from blood, taken approximately 45 months after liver transplant. This CDR3 reads CASSLGRLNTEAFF. In nucleotides, the CDR3 is TGTGCCAGCAGCCTCGGACGGTTGAACACTGAAGCTTTCTTT.